These 28 T cell receptor beta chains originate from one sample sequenced in a study of blood T cell repertoires in COVID-19. TCRdb's copy holds only in-frame clones and misses some; the assay was immunoSEQ multiplex PCR. Of more than 90,000 clones detected, around 85% appear once; the ten largest clones hold 18%. What was sequenced was peripheral blood. The receptors stem from a woman aged 55-70 years with COVID-19, enrolled during active disease.

This clone was seen more than once but under ten times. This chain links TRBV2 with TRBJ2-7; no reliable D call. Germline CDR1 is SNHLY and CDR2 is FYNNEI. The ends were cut back, 6 bases at V and 3 bases at J, with 15 bases in the middle. This CDR3 is built from 14 residues. CDR3 region: CASSALTTFYEQYF. For the CDR3, the DNA is TGTGCCAGCAGCGCCCTTACAACCTTCTACGAGCAGTACTTC.

The chain employs TRBV7-2 and TRBJ1-1; D is perhaps TRBD1 (6 bases). The CDR3 length is 14 residues. V lost 1 base and J lost 1, with 7 bases in between. Germline lookup yields CDR1 SGHTA and CDR2 FQGNSA. CDR3 nucleotide sequence: TGTGCCAGCAGCTTAGGGACAGCGAACACTGAAGCTTTCTTT. Its translation is CASSLGTANTEAFF.

The chain is built from TRBV6-5 and TRBJ1-4; 7 nucleotides agree with TRBD1. Germline V gene lookup returns CDR1 MNHEY and CDR2 SVGAGI. The CDR3 has 15 residues. With V trimmed by 6 bases and J by 8 bases, 12 bases remained unmatched. The CDR3 sequence: CASSLAGTAGEKLFF. Written as DNA, the CDR3 is TGTGCCAGCAGCCTCGCCGGGACAGCGGGCGAAAAACTGTTTTTT.

V is TRBV19 and J is TRBJ1-4; D possibly corresponds to TRBD1 (5 bases). V shed 6 bases and J shed 2 bases, with 10 bases lying between them. Germline CDR1 reads LNHDA; CDR2 reads SQIVND (reference sequence). The CDR3 has 14 amino acids. DNA for the CDR3: TGTGCCAGTAGGCAGACAGTGACTAATGAAAAACTGTTTTTT. It translates to CASRQTVTNEKLFF.

J is TRBJ2-1 and V is TRBV4-1; TRBD1 aligns across 8 bases. In germline, CDR1 is MGHRA, CDR2 YSYEKL. Unmatched junction bases numbered 14, after V lost 1 base and J lost 9 bases. The CDR3 spans 17 residues. The CDR3 bases are TGCGCCAGCAGCCAAGTCCGACCCAGGGACAGGTGGGGTGAGCAGTTCTTC. It is translated as CASSQVRPRDRWGEQFF.

The sample holds a few counts of this clone. The genes are TRBV12-5 and TRBJ1-2; D may be TRBD1 (5 bases). V was pared by 4 bases and J by 7 bases, with 10 bases between. Looked up from germline, CDR1 is LGHNT and CDR2 is FRNRAP. CDR3 length: 12 residues. Here the CDR3 reads CASGSTGSGYTF. Here the CDR3 DNA reads TGTGCTAGTGGTTCCACAGGATCTGGCTACACCTTC.

The chain uses TRBV4-1 and TRBJ1-2; tentatively, D is TRBD1 (6 bases). V dropped 4 bases and J dropped 4 bases, with 16 bases sitting between them. Looked up from germline, CDR1 is MGHRA and CDR2 is YSYEKL. The CDR3 length is 15 residues. The CDR3 sequence: CASSLRGAGSYGYTF. The CDR3 region has the DNA TGCGCCAGCAGCCTTCGGGGGGCAGGGAGCTATGGCTACACCTTC.

This sequence joins TRBV25-1 and TRBJ1-2; D might be TRBD1 (5 bases). V was pared by 7 bases and J by 6 bases, with 15 bases between. CDR3 length: 13 residues. The germline CDR1 and CDR2 sequences are MGHDK and SYGVNS. The CDR3 loop reads CASIPGLGDGYTF. DNA of the CDR3: TGTGCCAGCATCCCGGGACTTGGAGATGGCTACACCTTC.

This rearrangement joins TRBV10-3 to TRBJ1-3; D gene unclear. Germline-derived CDR1 and CDR2 are ENHRY and SYGVKD. With 10 bases removed from V and 2 bases from J, the gap between germline ends came to 15 bases. There are 14 residues in the CDR3. CDR3 amino acids: CATHLGGTGNTIYF. The DNA of the CDR3 is TGTGCCACCCACCTTGGAGGGACTGGAAACACCATATATTTT.

This clone was recorded once. The rearrangement uses TRBV19 and TRBJ2-1, with TRBD1 matching over 10 bases. This CDR3 comprises 13 residues. J lost 15 bases, V lost 5 bases, and 10 bases had no gene match. Per germline, CDR1 LNHDA and CDR2 SQIVND (reference sequence). Here the CDR3 DNA reads TGTGCCAGTAGTGGGACTGGACAGGGGGGTATGTTCTTC. Translated, it gives CASSGTGQGGMFF.

The V and J genes are TRBV5-1 and TRBJ2-7; TRBD2 matches 8 bases. The V and J ends lost 4 bases and 5 bases, in that order; junction bases with no gene match: 11. Germline CDR1 SGHRS, CDR2 YFSETQ. CDR3 length: 15 amino acids. CDR3 sequence reads: CASSLSGTSIDEQYF. Here the CDR3 DNA reads TGCGCCAGCAGCCTCTCCGGGACTAGTATCGACGAGCAGTACTTC.

The chain employs TRBV6-2 or TRBV6-3 and TRBJ2-5; TRBD2 matches at 11 bases. The V segment lost 4 bases and the J segment 4 bases; nucleotides outside the gene matches: 14. CDR1 and CDR2 from the germline V gene are MNHEY and SVGEGT. The CDR3 consists of 18 residues. The CDR3 region is CASSWTTSGAAWGETQYF. CDR3 DNA sequence: TGTGCCAGCAGTTGGACGACTAGCGGGGCGGCCTGGGGAGAGACCCAGTACTTC.

The chain employs TRBV9 and TRBJ2-1; TRBD2 matches at 13 bases. Germline V gene sequence: CDR1 SGDLS, CDR2 YYNGEE. The CDR3 is 17 amino acids. V lost 0 bases, J lost 5 bases, and 5 bases stayed unmatched. The CDR3 loop reads CASSVVSLAGGDNEQFF. The CDR3, as DNA: TGTGCCAGCAGCGTAGTGTCACTAGCGGGGGGGGACAATGAGCAGTTCTTC.

V is TRBV6-4 and J is TRBJ1-1; 8 bases align to TRBD1. Trimming cost V 0 bases and J 6 bases; bases outside gene matches: 9. Germline assignment: CDR1 MRHNA and CDR2 SNTAGT. This CDR3 has 16 amino acids. The CDR3 bases are TGTGCCAGCAGTGACTCCCAGGGGGCGGGCGGGGCTGAAGCTTTCTTT. Its translation is CASSDSQGAGGAEAFF.

The chain is built from TRBV6-6 and TRBJ1-1; 9 bases map to TRBD1. Germline V gene sequence: CDR1 MNHNY, CDR2 SVGAGI (reference sequence). Unmatched junction bases numbered 9, after V lost 6 bases and J lost 4 bases. The CDR3 extends over 15 amino acids. The CDR3 nucleotides read TGTGCCAGCAGAAAGGGACAGGGATATGGCACTGAAGCTTTCTTT. Amino acids: CASRKGQGYGTEAFF.

The CDR3 sequence is CASSTWTGGSYEQYF. In DNA form, the CDR3 reads TGTGCCAGTAGTACCTGGACAGGGGGCTCCTACGAGCAGTACTTC. The rearrangement uses TRBV19 and TRBJ2-7; 10 bases align to TRBD1. J was trimmed by 0 bases and V by 4 bases; bases with no gene match: 3. The germline gives CDR1 LNHDA, CDR2 SQIVND (reference sequence). The CDR3 is 15 residues long.

The chain couples TRBV3-1 (or the pseudogene TRBV3-2) to TRBJ2-2, with D possibly TRBD2 on 5 matching bases. This CDR3 is built from 14 residues. In germline, CDR1 is LGHDT, CDR2 YNNKEL (reference sequence). Trimming left V 4 bases short and J 5 bases short, with 11 bases between. DNA for the CDR3: TGTGCCAGCAGCCTCATCGGGGTAACCGGGGAGCTGTTTTTT. Protein: CASSLIGVTGELFF.

This rearrangement joins TRBV27 to TRBJ1-4, with TRBD1 matching over 7 bases. CDR1 and CDR2 (germline): MNHEY, SMNVEV (reference sequence). The junction had 8 bases not matched to a gene; V was cut back by 6 bases and J by 7 bases. This CDR3 is 14 amino acids long. The CDR3, as DNA: TGTGCCAGCAGGAACAGGGGCGAGGGTGAAAAACTGTTTTTT. It yields the protein CASRNRGEGEKLFF.

J is TRBJ1-3 and V is TRBV2; the match to TRBD1 covers 7 bases. The V gene's germline CDR1 is SNHLY and CDR2 FYNNEI. Germline trimming cut 5 bases from V and 4 bases from J; bases unmatched to any gene: 11. The CDR3 is 16 amino acids. CDR3: CASSPRQGVSGNTIYF. In nucleotides, the CDR3 is TGTGCCAGCAGTCCCAGACAGGGTGTCTCAGGAAACACCATATATTTT.

The CDR3 sequence: CAITLAGGNEQFF. CDR3 in DNA: TGTGCCATCACACTAGCGGGGGGCAATGAGCAGTTCTTC. The genes are TRBV10-3 and TRBJ2-1; TRBD2 agrees at 12 bases. The germline V gene has CDR1 ENHRY and CDR2 SYGVKD. The V segment lost 7 bases and the J segment 6 bases; nucleotides outside the gene matches: 1. This CDR3 spans 13 amino acids.

V gene TRBV27 combines with J gene TRBJ2-7; D uncertain. V lost 6 bases and J lost 3, with 15 bases in between. The CDR3 covers 14 residues. Germline values: CDR1 MNHEY, CDR2 SMNVEV (reference sequence). This CDR3 is CASRNSLGDYEQYF. The CDR3 coding sequence is TGTGCCAGCAGGAACAGTTTAGGTGACTACGAGCAGTACTTC.

This rearrangement joins TRBV2 to TRBJ2-5; the D gene is possibly TRBD2 (5 bases). This CDR3 comprises 14 residues. The germline V gene has CDR1 SNHLY and CDR2 FYNNEI. Trimming cost V 8 bases and J 4 bases, with 17 bases left between them. The CDR3 DNA follows: TGTGCCAGCTCGTGGGGATCTCGGGGAGAGACCCAGTACTTC. Residues: CASSWGSRGETQYF.

The gene calls are TRBV7-3 and TRBJ1-6, with D maybe TRBD1 (5 bases). V was pared by 5 bases and J by 6 bases, with 14 bases between. The germline V gene has CDR1 SGHTA and CDR2 FQGTGA. CDR3 size: 15 residues. The DNA for the CDR3 is TGTGCCAGCAGCATAGGCGGAGGGGCTAATTCACCCCTCCACTTT. It is translated as CASSIGGGANSPLHF.

This chain uses TRBV5-1 with TRBJ1-4, with 7 bases matching TRBD1. The CDR3 has 16 amino acids. Germline CDR1 SGHRS, CDR2 YFSETQ. V lost 3 bases to trimming and J lost 7 bases; unmatched junction nucleotides: 12. This CDR3 reads CASSSKTGSIGEKLFF. In DNA, the CDR3 is TGCGCCAGCAGCTCCAAGACAGGGAGTATAGGTGAAAAACTGTTTTTT.

The rearrangement uses TRBV7-2 and TRBJ2-7; 8 bases agree with TRBD2. V dropped 2 bases and J dropped 3; count of bases not matched to a gene: 9. The CDR3 spans 16 residues. Germline V CDR1 and CDR2: SGHTA, FQGNSA. The DNA for the CDR3 is TGTGCCAGCAGCTTAAGGGTTAGCGGGATATTCTACGAGCAGTACTTC. Amino acid sequence: CASSLRVSGIFYEQYF.

The chain couples TRBV2 to TRBJ1-4; 10 bases align to TRBD1. The CDR3 totals 15 residues. The V gene end was trimmed by 2 bases and the J gene end by 8 bases; junction bases not matched to a gene: 5. Germline V CDR1 and CDR2: SNHLY, FYNNEI. The CDR3 is CASSESGQGREKLFF. CDR3 nucleotides: TGTGCCAGCAGTGAATCGGGACAGGGGAGGGAAAAACTGTTTTTT.

The rearrangement joins TRBV4-1 to TRBJ2-7; the D gene is possibly TRBD2 (5 bases). V lost 1 base and J 2 bases, leaving 15 bases between the germline ends. The CDR3 spans 16 residues. The germline V gene encodes CDR1 MGHRA and CDR2 YSYEKL. The CDR3 loop reads CASSQASGVATYEQYF. CDR3 coding DNA: TGCGCCAGCAGCCAAGCTTCCGGGGTTGCGACCTACGAGCAGTACTTC.

The genes are TRBV6-6 and TRBJ1-5; perhaps TRBD1 as D (5 bases). The ends were cut back, 8 bases at V and 2 bases at J, with 10 bases in the middle. The CDR3 has 13 amino acids. Germline V CDR1 and CDR2: MNHNY, SVGAGI (reference sequence). CDR3 bases: TGTGCCAGCTGCAGGGATGGCAATCAGCCCCAGCATTTT. It is translated as CASCRDGNQPQHF.